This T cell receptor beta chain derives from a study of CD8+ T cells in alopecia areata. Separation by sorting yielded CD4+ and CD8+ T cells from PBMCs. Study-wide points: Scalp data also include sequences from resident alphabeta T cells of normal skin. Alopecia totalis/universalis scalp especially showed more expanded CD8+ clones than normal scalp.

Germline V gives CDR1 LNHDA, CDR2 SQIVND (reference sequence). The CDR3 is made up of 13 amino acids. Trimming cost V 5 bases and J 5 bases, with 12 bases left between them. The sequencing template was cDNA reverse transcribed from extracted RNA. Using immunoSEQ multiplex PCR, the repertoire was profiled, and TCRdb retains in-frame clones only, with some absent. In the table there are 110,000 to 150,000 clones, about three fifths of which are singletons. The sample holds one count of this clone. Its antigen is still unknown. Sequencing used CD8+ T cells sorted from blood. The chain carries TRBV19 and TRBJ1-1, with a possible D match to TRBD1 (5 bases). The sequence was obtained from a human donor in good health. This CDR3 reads CASSQGGRTEAFF. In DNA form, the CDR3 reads TGTGCCAGTAGTCAGGGCGGAAGGACTGAAGCTTTCTTT.